One and the same sample provided the 23 T cell receptor beta chains below, sequenced in a study of molecular identifiers for immune sequencing clone quantification (dated by TCRdb to 2017 to 2018). Receptor libraries were prepared by PCR. Instrument on record: NextSeq 500. TCRdb reran the public reads through fastp at Q25 and MiXCR, keeping productive beta chains. Identical CDR3 protein sequences are pooled into one entry, listed with their most common genes and DNA. In all, the sample holds about 320,000 distinct CDR3 sequences, and about a quarter of those were seen once. The ten top clones hold approximately 0.74% of the sample. The sequencing input was naive CD8+ T cells from blood, with Jurkat cell RNA spiked in. What this sample's cell subset or site label stands for: FACS-sorted CD8+CD4-CCR7+CD45RA+ naive T cells. Receptors were obtained from a human donor in good health. Some libraries in this study had Jurkat cell RNA spiked in.

At least ten counts were recorded for this clonotype. The chain is built from TRBV2 and TRBJ1-5, with D unclear. The CDR3 covers 15 residues. Trimming removed 4 bases from V and 0 bases from J, with 10 bases in between. From germline, CDR1 is SNHLY and CDR2 FYNNEI. The CDR3 spells CASSASGNSNQPQHF. The CDR3 DNA reads TGTGCCAGCAGTGCGTCCGGAAATAGCAATCAGCCCCAGCATTTT. The full variable domain, rest sourced from reference TRBV2 and TRBJ1-5, is EPEVTQTPSHQVTQMGQEVILRCVPISNHLYFYWYRQILGQKVEFLVSFYNNEISEKSEIFDDQFSVERPDGSNFTLKIRSTKLEDSAMYFCASSASGNSNQPQHFGDGTRLSIL.

The table lists this clonotype with many counts. The chain has TRBV9 and TRBJ1-1; D gene uncertain. This CDR3 has 14 amino acids. Germline CDR1 is SGDLS and CDR2 is YYNGEE. V was cut by 4 bases and J by 1 base, with 11 bases left in between. CDR3 DNA sequence: TGTGCCAGCAGCCCTTATGGAAAGAACACTGAAGCTTTCTTT. This sequence encodes CASSPYGKNTEAFF.

CDR3 nucleotides: TGCAGTGCTGGGGGACTAGCGGGGGGGCTAGTCACAGATACGCAGTATTTT. It translates to CSAGGLAGGLVTDTQYF. The chain recombines TRBV20-1 with TRBJ2-3, with TRBD2 matching over 16 bases. CDR3 length: 17 amino acids. The trim removed 5 bases at V and 2 bases at J, leaving 7 bases unmatched. Germline V gene lookup returns CDR1 DFQATT and CDR2 SNEGSKA (reference sequence).

The sample holds many counts of this clonotype. The chain uses TRBV6-6 and TRBJ2-5, with D possibly matching TRBD1 (5 bases). CDR3 length equals 16 residues. V lost 6 bases to trimming and J lost 0 bases, with 17 bases between them. Germline CDR1 reads MNHNY; CDR2 reads SVGAGI (reference sequence). This CDR3 is CASSLYRLGDQETQYF. Here the CDR3 DNA reads TGTGCCAGCAGCCTATACAGGTTAGGGGACCAAGAGACCCAGTACTTC.

This clonotype was observed a few times. A much larger clone lies one base from this, so it may be a read error. This chain joins TRBV7-2 and TRBJ1-1; D call uncertain. Germline CDR1 SGHTA, CDR2 FQGNSA. The CDR3 totals 15 residues. CDR3 region: CASSLVPVANTEALF. Written as DNA, the CDR3 is TGTGCCAGCAGCTTAGTCCCAGTTGCGAACACTGAAGCTCTCTTT.

This clonotype was detected ten times or more. This sequence joins TRBV6-5 and TRBJ2-3; D unresolved. Trimming shortened V by 0 bases and J by 2 bases, and 12 bases separated the two germline ends. Germline values: CDR1 MNHEY, CDR2 SVGAGI. There are 16 residues in the CDR3. The CDR3, as DNA: TGTGCCAGCAGTTACTCGTCGGTCTTCGCCACAGATACGCAGTATTTT. Its protein product is CASSYSSVFATDTQYF.

A few counts support this clonotype. This chain joins TRBV28 and TRBJ2-7; D is undetermined. This CDR3 is built from 14 residues. V lost 5 bases and J lost 3, with 14 bases in between. Germline values: CDR1 MDHEN, CDR2 SYDVKM. The CDR3 region is CASSPHVKVYEQYF. The CDR3 DNA reads as TGTGCCAGCAGTCCCCACGTTAAGGTCTACGAGCAGTACTTC.

V is TRBV7-9 and J is TRBJ2-5; D might be TRBD2 (6 bases). The CDR3 loop spans 12 amino acids. Germline CDR1 and CDR2: SEHNR and FQNEAQ (reference sequence). V was clipped by 5 bases and J by 5 bases, with 9 bases between them. CDR3 nucleotide sequence: TGTGCCAGCAGCCGGGACTGGGAGACCCAGTACTTC. Amino acids: CASSRDWETQYF.

This clonotype was seen only a few times. The V and J genes are TRBV10-1 and TRBJ2-7; no reliable D call. V lost 6 bases and J lost 2, with 11 bases in between. Germline lookup yields CDR1 WNHNN and CDR2 SYGVQD (reference sequence). The CDR3 runs 13 residues. CDR3 in amino acids: CASSPDGPYEQYF. The DNA for the CDR3 is TGCGCCAGCAGCCCGGACGGTCCCTACGAGCAGTACTTC.

This clonotype was seen at least ten times. The chain uses TRBV2 and TRBJ1-5, with D hard to call. CDR3 length: 15 amino acids. Germline lookup yields CDR1 SNHLY and CDR2 FYNNEI. V lost 4 bases, J lost 4 bases, and 14 bases lay in between. In DNA, the CDR3 is TGTGCCAGCAGTGCCCCCGAGGACCTGAATCAGCCCCAGCATTTT. Its translation is CASSAPEDLNQPQHF.

J is TRBJ1-1 and V is TRBV4-3; TRBD1 aligns across 9 bases. The CDR3 is 17 residues long. Trimming took 0 bases from V and 5 from J; bases not matched to a gene: 10. In germline, CDR1 is LGHNA, CDR2 YSLEER. The CDR3 bases are TGCGCCAGCAGCCAAGATTGGACAGGGGTCGGTTTAACTGAAGCTTTCTTT. Translating it yields CASSQDWTGVGLTEAFF.

This clonotype was found many times. CDR3 loop: CASSLGAVMNTEAFF. The CDR3, as DNA: TGTGCCAGCAGCTTAGGGGCAGTCATGAACACTGAAGCTTTCTTT. This rearrangement joins TRBV7-6 to TRBJ1-1; D is unclear. There are 15 residues in the CDR3. Germline CDR1 SGHVS, CDR2 FNYEAQ. The germline V and J ends were trimmed by 1 base and 0 bases, with 9 bases remaining between them.

Turning to this clonotype: A much bigger clone sits one base away, suggesting this may be a read error. Since no conserved phenylalanine or tryptophan closes the CDR3, a read error is the likely cause. J is TRBJ2-3 and V is TRBV11-2, with TRBD2 identical over 7 bases. After removal of 4 bases from V and 6 bases from J, the junction contained 4 bases not matched to a gene. Germline V lookup: CDR1 SGHAT, CDR2 FQNNGV. CDR3 size: 13 residues. The CDR3 spells CASSSRLADTQYL. CDR3 nucleotides: TGTGCCAGCAGCTCCCGACTAGCCGATACGCAGTATTTG.

This clonotype was found many times. This sequence joins TRBV25-1 and TRBJ2-3; weak D call: TRBD2 (5 bases). V was cut by 4 bases and J by 0 bases, with 11 bases left in between. The CDR3 spans 15 residues. CDR1 is MGHDK, CDR2 SYGVNS, per germline. The CDR3 loop is CASSGWESSTDTQYF. The CDR3 region has the DNA TGTGCCAGCAGTGGCTGGGAGTCTAGCACAGATACGCAGTATTTT.

This clonotype has at least ten counts. The V gene is TRBV20-1, the J gene TRBJ2-7, with 14 bases matching TRBD2. The V gene's germline CDR1 is DFQATT and CDR2 SNEGSKA (reference sequence). The J segment lost 3 bases and the V segment lost 1 base, leaving 11 bases of the junction unmatched. The CDR3 has 18 residues. Here the CDR3 reads CSARGGTSGRWLSYEQYF. In nucleotides, the CDR3 is TGCAGTGCTAGAGGCGGGACTAGCGGGAGATGGTTAAGCTACGAGCAGTACTTC.

Turning to this clonotype: This may come from a read error, since a much larger clone is one base off. The J gene is TRBJ2-1, the V gene TRBV24-1, with 8 bases matching TRBD2. Trimming at V came to 4 bases and at J to 11 bases, leaving 15 bases not matched to a gene. CDR1 KGHDR and CDR2 SFDVKD come from the germline V gene. There are 16 residues in the CDR3. As DNA, the CDR3 is TGTGCCACCAGTGACCCCCTAGCGGGCCCCGTCGATCAGCAGTTCTTC. Translating it yields CATSDPLAGPVDQQFF.

On this clonotype itself: A read error may be the cause here, since a much bigger clone is one base away. The V call is TRBV27, the J call TRBJ2-5; TRBD2 agrees at 8 bases. This CDR3 is built from 14 residues. The germline V gene encodes CDR1 MNHEY and CDR2 SMNVEV (reference sequence). The CDR3 spells CASSHTSGKETLYF. In DNA, the CDR3 is TGTGCCAGCAGCCACACTAGCGGCAAAGAGACCCTGTACTTC.

This clonotype has a count of ten or more. This chain connects TRBV25-1 to TRBJ1-1; D call uncertain. Germline assignment: CDR1 MGHDK and CDR2 SYGVNS. The V end was cut by 4 bases, the J end by 3 bases, with 6 bases between. CDR3 length: 12 amino acids. The CDR3 sequence is CASSVADTEAFF. DNA of the CDR3: TGTGCCAGCAGTGTTGCGGACACTGAAGCTTTCTTT.

This clonotype was counted ten times or more. This chain uses TRBV5-6 with TRBJ2-3, with 13 positions matching TRBD2. Germline assignment: CDR1 SGHDT and CDR2 YYEEEE. The CDR3 totals 14 residues. V shed 5 bases and J 6 bases; nucleotides not matched to a gene: 3. The CDR3 DNA follows: TGTGCCAGCAGATCGGGACTAGCGGGGGATACGCAGTATTTT. Translating it yields CASRSGLAGDTQYF.

This clonotype occurred many times. The V call is TRBV30, the J call TRBJ1-1; D may be TRBD1 (6 bases). CDR1 GTSNPN and CDR2 SVGIG come from the germline V gene (reference sequence). V gave up 1 base and J gave up 10 bases, with 13 bases separating them. The CDR3 is 12 residues long. This chain's CDR3 is CAWSDWGPGAFF. In nucleotides, the CDR3 is TGTGCCTGGAGTGATTGGGGGCCTGGAGCTTTCTTT. Complete variable domain (other parts from reference TRBV30 and TRBJ1-1): SQTIHQWPATLVQPVGSPLSLECTVEGTSNPNLYWYRQAAGRGLQLLFYSVGIGQISSEVPQNLSASRPQDRQFILSSKKLLLSDSGFYLCAWSDWGPGAFFGQGTRLTVV.

This chain connects TRBV3-1 to TRBJ2-3; 11 bases align to TRBD2. The V gene's germline CDR1 is LGHDT and CDR2 YNNKEL (reference sequence). The length of the CDR3 is 16 residues. The ends lost 5 bases at V and 4 bases at J; junction bases unmatched: 8. The CDR3 here is CASSAVTSGRADTQYF. The CDR3 DNA follows: TGTGCCAGCAGCGCCGTAACTAGCGGGAGAGCAGATACGCAGTATTTT.

This clonotype was counted at least ten times. The CDR3: CASSSGTVYSNQPQHF. CDR3 sequence (DNA): TGTGCCAGCAGTTCCGGGACAGTTTATAGCAATCAGCCCCAGCATTTT. The gene calls are TRBV5-6 and TRBJ1-5; 7 bases match TRBD1. The J segment lost 0 bases and the V segment lost 5 bases, leaving 8 bases of the junction unmatched. Germline values: CDR1 SGHDT, CDR2 YYEEEE. The CDR3 totals 16 residues.

Remarks on this clonotype: The junction does not match germline at one end; this may be a read error. V usage is TRBV5-3 and J usage is TRBJ2-7, with TRBD1 matching 12 bases. TRBV5-3 is flagged as an ORF with uncertain function. This CDR3 contains 15 residues. CDR3 protein: CASSFGTGGSYGQYF. The CDR3 bases are TGTGCCAGCAGCTTCGGGACAGGGGGCTCGTACGGGCAGTACTTC.